Shown below are 21 T cell receptor beta chains from a single sample sequenced in a study of T cells of healthy individuals. TCRdb re-called the 5' RACE reads with MiXCR, one entry per CDR3 protein. Of 100,000 or so distinct CDR3 sequences listed, approximately 15% are singletons. These receptors originate from a human donor in good health.

This clonotype was seen only once. A clone one base away is much larger, so this may be a read error. The chain is built from TRBV7-9 and TRBJ1-4; possibly TRBD1 for D (5 bases). The CDR3 is 14 residues long. CDR1 SEHNR and CDR2 FQNEAQ come from the germline V gene (reference sequence). V lost 4 bases to trimming and J lost 8 bases, with 14 bases between them. The CDR3 here is CASSSRGDLEKLFF. The CDR3 DNA follows: TGTGCCAGCAGCTCACGCGGGGACTTGGAAAAACTGTTTTTT. Variable domain in full (rest from reference TRBV7-9 and TRBJ1-4): DTGVSQNPRHKITKRGQNVTFRCDPISEHNRLYWYRQTLGQGPEFLTYFQNEAQLEKSRLLSDRFSAERPKGSFSTLEIQRTEQGDSAMYLCASSSRGDLEKLFFGSGTQLSVL.

This clonotype was observed a single time. The rearrangement links TRBV12-3 or TRBV12-4 to TRBJ2-3; 12 nucleotides agree with TRBD2. CDR3 size: 16 residues. Trimming at V came to 6 bases and at J to 2 bases, leaving 6 bases not matched to a gene. CDR3 nucleotide sequence: TGTGCCAGCAGCCCTCGACTAGCGGGGGACACAGATACGCAGTATTTT. The encoded protein is CASSPRLAGDTDTQYF.

Many counts were recorded for this clonotype. The chain employs TRBV7-9 and TRBJ2-1; 11 positions match TRBD2. J was trimmed by 2 bases and V by 5 bases; bases with no gene match: 14. Germline CDR1 SEHNR, CDR2 FQNEAQ (reference sequence). The CDR3 runs to 19 residues. The CDR3, as DNA: TGTGCCAGCAGCCCCGGTCGGAGTCGACTAGCGGGACCCTACAATGAGCAGTTCTTC. Protein product: CASSPGRSRLAGPYNEQFF.

This clonotype was recorded at least ten times. The gene calls are TRBV12-3 or TRBV12-4 and TRBJ2-1, with 10 bases aligning to TRBD2. The CDR3 is 15 residues long. V lost 7 bases and J lost 4; bases outside the gene matches: 7. The CDR3 loop reads CASTSRTSGYNEQFF. CDR3 sequence (DNA): TGTGCCAGCACCTCCCGGACTAGCGGATACAATGAGCAGTTCTTC.

The table lists this clonotype with a few counts. The chain employs TRBV20-1 and TRBJ2-1, with D perhaps matching TRBD2 (5 bases). Trimming took off 5 bases at V and 0 bases at J, with 8 bases between the two ends. The CDR3 contains 13 residues. Germline assignment: CDR1 DFQATT and CDR2 SNEGSKA (reference sequence). The DNA of the CDR3 is TGCAGTGCTGAGGAGGACTCCTACAATGAGCAGTTCTTC. This sequence encodes CSAEEDSYNEQFF.

This clonotype turned up a few times. The chain has TRBV6-1 and TRBJ1-2, with unresolved D. Germline V CDR1 and CDR2: MNHNS, SASEGT. Trimming took off 4 bases at V and 5 bases at J, with 5 bases between the two ends. The CDR3 runs to 11 residues. CDR3 coding DNA: TGTGCCAGCAGTGGTGGGTATGGCTACACCTTC. This gives the protein CASSGGYGYTF.

This clonotype was observed a handful of times. This rearrangement joins TRBV11-2 to TRBJ2-5, with D possibly called TRBD1 or TRBD2 (6 bases each). The CDR3 is made up of 14 amino acids. The germline V gene has CDR1 SGHAT and CDR2 FQNNGV. Between the trimmed V and J ends, which lost 5 bases and 1 base, there was a span of 11 bases. CDR3 sequence: CASSRRGLQETQYF. CDR3 DNA sequence: TGTGCCAGCAGCCGACGGGGGCTCCAAGAGACCCAGTACTTC.

This clonotype has only a few counts. The chain has TRBV9 and TRBJ1-1; tentatively, D is TRBD1 (6 bases). Trimming took 0 bases from V and 11 from J, leaving 14 bases between them. The CDR3 spans 13 residues. Germline-derived CDR1 and CDR2 are SGDLS and YYNGEE. CDR3 loop: CASSVATGTTAFF. The CDR3 DNA reads TGTGCCAGCAGCGTAGCTACAGGGACAACGGCTTTCTTT.

This clonotype has ten or more counts. The V gene is TRBV6-1, the J gene TRBJ2-1; D not certain. CDR1 MNHNS and CDR2 SASEGT come from the germline V gene. V was pared by 2 bases and J by 7 bases, with 12 bases between. This CDR3 comprises 14 residues. CDR3 DNA sequence: TGTGCCAGCAGTGAACGGGCCCCCCGGAATGAGCAGTTCTTC. Amino acid sequence: CASSERAPRNEQFF.

The CDR3 region is CASSLASGEKLFF. Written as DNA, the CDR3 is TGTGCCAGCAGCTTAGCCTCAGGCGAAAAACTGTTTTTT. The chain has TRBV7-9 and TRBJ1-4; D is unclear. CDR3 length: 13 residues. The V gene lost 0 bases and the J gene lost 8 bases, with 7 bases spanning the gap. CDR1 SEHNR and CDR2 FQNEAQ come from the germline V gene (reference sequence).

This clonotype was found a few times. The gene calls are TRBV7-3 and TRBJ1-1, with 7 bases aligning to TRBD1. Trimming removed 5 bases from V and 3 bases from J; junction bases left unmatched: 6. CDR1 and CDR2 from the germline V gene are SGHTA and FQGTGA. CDR3 length: 14 amino acids. CDR3 nucleotides: TGTGCCAGCAGCCGCGGGACAGACTACACTGAAGCTTTCTTT. Amino acid sequence: CASSRGTDYTEAFF.

Only a few counts were recorded for this clonotype. This chain links TRBV6-2 or TRBV6-3 with TRBJ1-1; no reliable D call. Germline lookup yields CDR1 MNHEY and CDR2 SVGEGT. The ends were cut back, 2 bases at V and 0 bases at J, with 4 bases in the middle. The CDR3 has 13 residues. The CDR3 DNA reads TGTGCCAGCAGTTACGTCGTGAACACTGAAGCTTTCTTT. Its translation is CASSYVVNTEAFF.

The chain combines TRBV20-1 with TRBJ1-1, with D tentatively TRBD1 (5 bases). V lost 1 base to trimming and J lost 3 bases, with 9 bases between them. Germline V CDR1 and CDR2: DFQATT, SNEGSKA (reference sequence). This CDR3 is built from 13 residues. Written as DNA, the CDR3 is TGCAGTGCTAGAGGACAGACCGACACTGAAGCTTTCTTT. Protein: CSARGQTDTEAFF.

This clonotype was found once. The chain has TRBV6-5 and TRBJ1-5, with TRBD1 matching over 8 bases. This CDR3 spans 15 amino acids. Germline V gene sequence: CDR1 MNHEY, CDR2 SVGAGI. V shed 6 bases and J 4 bases; nucleotides not matched to a gene: 8. CDR3 DNA: TGTGCCAGCAGCGTCGGGACAGGCGGAAATCAGCCCCAGCATTTT. This encodes CASSVGTGGNQPQHF.

Ten or more counts support this clonotype. This chain uses TRBV29-1 with TRBJ2-7, with D perhaps given as TRBD1 or TRBD2 (7 bases each). This CDR3 has 13 amino acids. Germline values: CDR1 SQVTM, CDR2 ANQGSEA. Between the trimmed V and J ends, which lost 5 bases and 4 bases, there was a span of 15 bases. This chain's CDR3 is CSVPRQGGYEQYF. CDR3 DNA: TGCAGCGTTCCCCGACAGGGAGGGTACGAGCAGTACTTC.

This clonotype was counted many times. The CDR3 bases are TGCGCCAGCAGCCCAGCGGGGGACACAAAAAACATTCAGTACTTC. Protein: CASSPAGDTKNIQYF. This sequence joins TRBV4-3 and TRBJ2-4, with 8 bases fitting TRBD2. Germline V gives CDR1 LGHNA, CDR2 YSLEER. V lost 4 bases to trimming and J lost 4 bases; unmatched junction nucleotides: 6. This CDR3 has 15 residues.

This CDR3 is CASSSRGGWEETQYF. The CDR3, as DNA: TGTGCCAGCAGTTCCCGGGGGGGGTGGGAAGAGACCCAGTACTTC. The chain uses TRBV28 and TRBJ2-5, with 8 nucleotides matching TRBD2. There are 15 residues in the CDR3. Germline CDR1 MDHEN, CDR2 SYDVKM. Trimming removed 4 bases from V and 3 bases from J; junction bases left unmatched: 7.

The table lists this clonotype with a few counts. The CDR3 nucleotides read TGTGCCAGCAGTCTTCGACCCCGGGGCTCAGGGAATCAGCCCCAGCATTTT. It encodes CASSLRPRGSGNQPQHF. The chain recombines TRBV9 with TRBJ1-5; TRBD1 is a possible D gene (5 bases). Trimming stripped 5 bases from V and 4 bases from J, with 22 bases between. Germline V gives CDR1 SGDLS, CDR2 YYNGEE. The CDR3 totals 17 residues.

This clonotype has more than one count but fewer than ten. The chain recombines TRBV7-2 with TRBJ2-3; D perhaps matches TRBD2 (6 bases). Trimming stripped 1 base from V and 3 bases from J, with 11 bases between. In germline, CDR1 is SGHTA, CDR2 FQGNSA. The CDR3 length is 15 residues. CDR3 residues: CASSLDGTWTDTQYF. Here the CDR3 DNA reads TGTGCCAGCAGCTTAGACGGGACTTGGACAGATACGCAGTATTTT.

Many counts were recorded for this clonotype. The gene calls are TRBV28 and TRBJ1-1; maybe TRBD1 (6 bases). With 3 bases removed from V and 2 bases from J, the gap between germline ends came to 10 bases. CDR3 length equals 14 residues. Germline assignment: CDR1 MDHEN and CDR2 SYDVKM. In DNA form, the CDR3 reads TGTGCCAGCAGTTTTGGGGGGGCCAACACTGAAGCTTTCTTT. This gives the protein CASSFGGANTEAFF. Looking up the rest from reference TRBV28 and TRBJ1-1 gives the full variable domain: DVKVTQSSRYLVKRTGEKVFLECVQDMDHENMFWYRQDPGLGLRLIYFSYDVKMKEKGDIPEGYSVSREKKERFSLILESASTNQTSMYLCASSFGGANTEAFFGQGTRLTVV.

This clonotype was seen at least ten times. The chain uses TRBV6-2 or TRBV6-3 and TRBJ2-7, with D uncertain. CDR1 is MNHEY, CDR2 SVGEGT, per germline. The CDR3 runs 13 residues. V lost 2 bases and J lost 0, with 5 bases in between. CDR3 bases: TGTGCCAGCAGTTACCATGTCTCCTACGAGCAGTACTTC. Its translation is CASSYHVSYEQYF.